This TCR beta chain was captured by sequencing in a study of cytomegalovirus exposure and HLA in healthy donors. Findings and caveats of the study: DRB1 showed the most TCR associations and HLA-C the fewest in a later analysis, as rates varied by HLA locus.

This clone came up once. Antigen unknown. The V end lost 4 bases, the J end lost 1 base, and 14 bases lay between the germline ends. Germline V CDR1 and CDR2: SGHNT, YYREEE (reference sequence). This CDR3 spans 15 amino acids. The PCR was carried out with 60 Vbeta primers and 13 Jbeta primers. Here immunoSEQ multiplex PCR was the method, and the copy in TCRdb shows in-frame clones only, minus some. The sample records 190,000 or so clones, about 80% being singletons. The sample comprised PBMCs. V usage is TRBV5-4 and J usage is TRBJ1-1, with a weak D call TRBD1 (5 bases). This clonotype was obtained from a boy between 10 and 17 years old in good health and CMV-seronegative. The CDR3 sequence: CASSPGGVRNTEAFF. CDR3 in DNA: TGTGCCAGCAGCCCGGGGGGGGTCAGGAACACTGAAGCTTTCTTT.